Listed below are T cell receptor beta chains from one sample, sequenced in a study of blood T cell repertoires in COVID-19. Method: immunoSEQ multiplex PCR; TCRdb's copy keeps in-frame clones and lacks some. The sample lists 300,000 to 350,000 clones, 90% occurring once. The sample was peripheral blood. These TCRs come from a woman in her thirties or forties with COVID-19, enrolled during active disease. Both conserved end residues are part of each CDR3. A D gene is named only where the DNA matches it firmly. Only some rows state a clone size, as once, few, many or a class for expanded clones.

v_gene	len	j_gene	abundance	d_gene	CDR3aa	CDR3nt
TRBV18	15	TRBJ1-6	once	TRBD1	CASSPSGTGNSPLHF	TGTGCCAGCTCACCATCCGGGACAGGAAATTCACCCCTCCACTTT
TRBV27	13	TRBJ2-5	NA	NA	CASSLLGEETQYF	TGTGCCAGCAGTTTACTAGGGGAAGAGACCCAGTACTTC
TRBV7-2	15	TRBJ2-7	NA	NA	CASSLGKTGVGEQYF	TGTGCCAGCAGCTTAGGGAAAACGGGAGTGGGTGAGCAGTACTTC
TRBV19	15	TRBJ1-5	NA	NA	CASRSYRGSNQPQHF	TGTGCCAGTAGGAGTTACCGGGGGAGCAATCAGCCCCAGCATTTT
TRBV7-2	15	TRBJ1-4	NA	NA	CASSLVGTVNEKLFF	TGTGCCAGCAGCTTAGTGGGTACAGTTAATGAAAAACTGTTTTTT
TRBV7-2	15	TRBJ2-3	NA	NA	CASSLVTSKLDTQYF	TGTGCCAGCAGCTTAGTTACTAGTAAGCTGGATACGCAGTATTTT
TRBV30	14	TRBJ1-6	NA	NA	CAWRPSSYNSPLHF	TGTGCCTGGAGGCCGAGCTCCTATAATTCACCCCTCCACTTT
TRBV11-2	14	TRBJ2-1	NA	TRBD2	CASSSSGIVNEQFF	TGTGCCAGCAGCTCTAGCGGGATCGTCAATGAGCAGTTCTTC
TRBV3-1/TRBV3-2	15	TRBJ2-7	NA	TRBD1	CASRRSRQGTYEQYF	TGTGCCAGCAGAAGATCCCGACAGGGTACCTACGAGCAGTACTTC
TRBV5-1	14	TRBJ2-5	once	TRBD2	CASSPSGGQETQYF	TGCGCCAGCTCCCCCAGCGGGGGGCAAGAGACCCAGTACTTC
TRBV28	15	TRBJ1-4	once	NA	CASMRGGLSGEKLFF	TGTGCCAGCATGCGCGGGGGCTTGAGCGGGGAAAAACTGTTTTTT
TRBV19	13	TRBJ1-2	once	TRBD1	CASSSTGGYGYTF	TGTGCCAGTAGCTCGACAGGGGGCTATGGCTACACCTTC
TRBV30	14	TRBJ1-1	NA	NA	CAWSVLGMNTEAFF	TGTGCCTGGAGTGTACTCGGGATGAACACTGAAGCTTTCTTT
TRBV7-7	13	TRBJ2-5	NA	TRBD2	CASSGGGKETQYF	TGTGCTAGCAGCGGGGGGGGGAAAGAGACCCAGTACTTC
TRBV5-1	14	TRBJ2-7	NA	NA	CASGQGDGSYEQYF	TGCGCCAGCGGTCAAGGAGACGGATCCTACGAGCAGTACTTC
TRBV7-8	16	TRBJ2-7	NA	NA	CASRQGLPSLSYEQYF	TGTGCCAGCAGACAGGGACTACCCTCTCTCTCCTACGAGCAGTACTTC
TRBV7-3	15	TRBJ2-3	NA	NA	CASSWSSGGTDTQYF	TGTGCCAGCAGCTGGAGTTCAGGGGGCACAGATACGCAGTATTTT
TRBV7-2	12	TRBJ2-3	NA	NA	CASTPLTDTQYF	TGTGCCAGCACCCCCCTAACGGATACGCAGTATTTT
TRBV24-1	15	TRBJ2-7	NA	TRBD1	CATEDRVEKGYEQYF	TGTGCCACCGAAGACAGGGTCGAAAAGGGTTACGAGCAGTACTTC
TRBV5-6	17	TRBJ1-1	NA	TRBD1	CASSLRLGQGMNTEAFF	TGTGCCAGCAGCTTGCGACTTGGACAGGGAATGAACACTGAAGCTTTCTTT
TRBV6-6	16	TRBJ2-3	NA	NA	CASSYWDSSGGDTQYF	TGTGCCAGCAGTTACTGGGACTCGTCGGGTGGAGATACGCAGTATTTT
TRBV18	18	TRBJ2-5	NA	TRBD1	CASSPLPPADRPQETQYF	TGTGCCAGCTCACCACTTCCGCCCGCGGACAGGCCACAAGAGACCCAGTACTTC
TRBV7-2	16	TRBJ2-3	NA	TRBD1	CASTLIRDRVTDTQYF	TGTGCCAGCACCCTCATCCGGGACAGGGTGACAGATACGCAGTATTTT
TRBV4-3	15	TRBJ1-2	NA	NA	CASSRTLSQGYGYTF	TGCGCCAGCAGCCGTACCCTGTCTCAGGGCTATGGCTACACCTTC
TRBV11-2	12	TRBJ2-7	NA	NA	CASSLQGTEQYF	TGTGCCAGCAGCTTACAGGGGACCGAGCAGTACTTC
TRBV15	14	TRBJ1-5	NA	TRBD1	CATSSTGGGQPQHF	TGTGCCACCAGCAGCACAGGGGGAGGTCAGCCCCAGCATTTT
TRBV21-1	18	TRBJ2-1	NA	NA	CASSKVQSTSGTYNEQFF	TGTGCCAGCAGCAAAGTCCAATCAACTAGCGGCACCTACAATGAGCAGTTCTTC
TRBV4-1	17	TRBJ2-7	NA	NA	CASSLTGTSEYSYEQYF	TGCGCCAGCAGCCTGACAGGAACTAGCGAATACTCCTACGAGCAGTACTTC
TRBV7-2	15	TRBJ1-3	NA	TRBD1	CASSRQGNLGDTIYF	TGTGCCAGCAGTCGACAGGGGAACTTGGGTGACACCATATATTTT
TRBV4-2	15	TRBJ1-2	NA	NA	CASSQDINRVYGYTF	TGTGCCAGCAGCCAAGATATCAACAGAGTATATGGCTACACCTTC
TRBV28	15	TRBJ1-5	NA	TRBD1	CASSLVGQGIQPQHF	TGTGCCAGCAGTTTGGTGGGACAGGGGATTCAGCCCCAGCATTTT
TRBV29-1	15	TRBJ2-3	once	TRBD1	CSVEPSPGQTKSGYF	TGCAGCGTTGAACCGTCACCGGGACAGACCAAAAGTGGGTATTTT
TRBV27	14	TRBJ1-1	NA	NA	CASSSRDSYTEAFF	TGTGCCAGCAGTTCCCGGGACTCTTACACTGAAGCTTTCTTT
TRBV7-2	15	TRBJ2-3	NA	NA	CASSLIGNAGDTQYF	TGTGCCAGCAGCTTAATTGGTAATGCGGGGGATACGCAGTATTTT
TRBV10-2	15	TRBJ1-5	NA	TRBD1	CASRGQALSNQPQHF	TGCGCCAGCAGGGGACAGGCGTTGAGCAATCAGCCCCAGCATTTT
TRBV6-5	14	TRBJ2-7	NA	TRBD1	CASSSMGQGYEQYF	TGTGCCAGCAGCTCGATGGGACAGGGCTACGAGCAGTACTTC
TRBV6-4	15	TRBJ1-2	NA	TRBD1	CASRAAPDRDHGYTF	TGTGCCAGCAGGGCTGCCCCCGACAGGGACCATGGCTACACCTTC
TRBV7-2	14	TRBJ1-5	NA	NA	CASSQSTGVQPQHF	TGTGCCAGCAGCCAATCTACGGGGGTTCAGCCCCAGCATTTT
TRBV5-1	15	TRBJ2-1	NA	TRBD1	CASARTGGGYNEQFF	TGCGCCAGCGCCCGGACAGGGGGAGGATACAATGAGCAGTTCTTC
TRBV28	12	TRBJ2-7	NA	NA	CASSPPDLEQYF	TGTGCCAGCAGCCCCCCCGACTTGGAGCAGTACTTC
TRBV30	14	TRBJ1-3	NA	TRBD1	CAWSPLPTGNTIYF	TGTGCCTGGAGTCCCCTCCCGACAGGGAACACCATATATTTT
TRBV6-2/TRBV6-3	15	TRBJ1-5	NA	TRBD1	CASSPDRGLNQPQHF	TGTGCCAGCAGCCCCGACAGGGGGCTCAATCAGCCCCAGCATTTT